This T cell receptor beta chain was captured by sequencing in a study of cytomegalovirus exposure and HLA in healthy donors. Study-level findings and limits: Associated with HLA alleles at 0.05 false discovery rate in a later analysis were around 15,000 TCR beta sequences. The study found most TCR sequences rare, yet found some public TCRs in many donors. Per a prior analysis, the majority of TCR beta V segments were productive roughly 90% or roughly 30% of the time.

As regards this clone: Its matching antigen is unknown.

Both 60 Vbeta primers and 13 Jbeta primers went into the PCR. Profiled with immunoSEQ multiplex PCR; TCRdb holds only in-frame clones, not every one. The sample shows about 130,000 clones, roughly 88% of them seen only once. Trimming took off 0 bases at V and 9 bases at J, with 15 bases between the two ends. Germline loops: CDR1 MGHRA, CDR2 YSYEKL. The CDR3 has 15 amino acids. The chain carries TRBV4-1 and TRBJ2-4; weak D call: TRBD2 (5 bases). Sequencing was performed on PBMCs. This receptor was taken from a young woman in good health and CMV-seropositive. The CDR3 DNA sequence: TGCGCCAGCAGCCAAGAGCCAGAGGGTGGCGGCATTCAGTACTTC. Encoded protein: CASSQEPEGGGIQYF.